The 7 T cell receptor beta chains below were found in one sample sequenced in a study of neoadjuvant anti-PD-1 for oral cavity cancer. Profiling relied on immunoSEQ multiplex PCR, and the TCRdb table lists in-frame clones only, not all of them. The data hold approximately 67,000 clones, with 83% observed a single time. Material: PBMCs, obtained before nivolumab (anti-PD-1) treatment. The receptors derive from a person between 40 and 85 years old with oral cavity squamous cell carcinoma.

CDR3 sequence (DNA): TGTGCCAGCAGTGCGGGCGACAAGATCTATGGCTACACCTTC. Amino acids: CASSAGDKIYGYTF. V gene TRBV6-1 combines with J gene TRBJ1-2; D is ambiguous. The V gene lost 4 bases and the J gene lost 4 bases, with 13 bases spanning the gap. The germline gives CDR1 MNHNS, CDR2 SASEGT. This CDR3 has 14 amino acids.

Remarks on this clone: This sample also contains other DNA sequences that code for the same CDR3. The rearrangement links TRBV27 to TRBJ2-1, with no clear D. V was clipped by 3 bases and J by 0 bases, with 6 bases between them. The germline CDR1 and CDR2 sequences are MNHEY and SMNVEV (reference sequence). The CDR3 is 14 residues long. For the CDR3, the DNA is TGTGCCAGCAGTTTTCTGAGCTCCTACAATGAGCAGTTCTTC. It yields the protein CASSFLSSYNEQFF.

The genes are TRBV5-1 and TRBJ2-2; D gene ambiguous. The CDR3 is 14 residues long. CDR1 SGHRS and CDR2 YFSETQ come from the germline V gene. V was cut by 1 base and J by 6 bases, with 10 bases left in between. For the CDR3, the DNA is TGCGCCAGCAGCTTGACCGGGTATGCCGGGGAGCTGTTTTTT. Its translation is CASSLTGYAGELFF.

The rearrangement links TRBV5-6 to TRBJ1-5; possible D gene TRBD1, 5 bases. Germline assignment: CDR1 SGHDT and CDR2 YYEEEE. With 3 bases removed from V and 3 bases from J, the gap between germline ends came to 7 bases. The CDR3 is 13 residues long. CDR3 protein: CASSSGPNQPQHF. The CDR3 DNA sequence: TGTGCCAGCAGCTCGGGACCCAATCAGCCCCAGCATTTT.

This chain links TRBV5-1 with TRBJ1-2; no reliable D call. V was trimmed by 0 bases and J by 6 bases, leaving 12 bases between them. Germline CDR1 and CDR2: SGHRS and YFSETQ. The CDR3 contains 14 residues. The DNA of the CDR3 is TGCGCCAGCAGCTTGGATAGTGGGGTGAATGGCTACACCTTC. Its translation: CASSLDSGVNGYTF.

The chain couples TRBV7-8 to TRBJ2-2; 7 nucleotides align to TRBD2. Germline assignment: CDR1 SGHVS and CDR2 FQNEAQ. There are 16 residues in the CDR3. V trimming: 0 bases; J trimming: 2 bases; junction bases outside the gene matches: 3. The CDR3 DNA is TGTGCCAGCAGCTTAGCCCGACTAGCAAACACCGGGGAGCTGTTTTTT. Encoded protein: CASSLARLANTGELFF.

Of note for this clone: One end of the junction does not line up with germline, which may come from a read error. V is TRBV7-7 and J is TRBJ2-7; the match to TRBD1 covers 11 bases. The CDR3 runs to 13 residues. Per germline, CDR1 SSHAT and CDR2 FNYEAQ (reference sequence). The DNA for the CDR3 is TGTGCTAGCAGCTACGGGACAGGGGGAGAGCAGTACTTC. Translation: CASSYGTGGEQYF.